This TCR beta chain was sequenced during a study of shared clonotypes between healthy human individuals. Sequencing used immunoSEQ multiplex PCR; TCRdb keeps in-frame clones, though not all of them. There are approximately 720,000 clones in the sample; under 95% occur only once, and 24% lies in the top ten. Germline V gene sequence: CDR1 SNHLY, CDR2 FYNNEI. V lost 3 bases to trimming and J lost 0 bases, with 12 bases between them. The CDR3 extends over 16 amino acids. Terminally differentiated effector memory CD45RA+ cells were excluded from the naive CD8 cells, which were CD45RO-negative and positively selected for CCR7.

This sequence was found in a man younger than 40 in good health. This chain links TRBV2 with TRBJ1-5, with no clear D. Material: naive CD8+ T cells sorted from blood. The CDR3 here is CASSESGGYSNQPQHF. CDR3 nucleotide sequence: TGTGCCAGCAGTGAGTCTGGCGGGTATAGCAATCAGCCCCAGCATTTT.